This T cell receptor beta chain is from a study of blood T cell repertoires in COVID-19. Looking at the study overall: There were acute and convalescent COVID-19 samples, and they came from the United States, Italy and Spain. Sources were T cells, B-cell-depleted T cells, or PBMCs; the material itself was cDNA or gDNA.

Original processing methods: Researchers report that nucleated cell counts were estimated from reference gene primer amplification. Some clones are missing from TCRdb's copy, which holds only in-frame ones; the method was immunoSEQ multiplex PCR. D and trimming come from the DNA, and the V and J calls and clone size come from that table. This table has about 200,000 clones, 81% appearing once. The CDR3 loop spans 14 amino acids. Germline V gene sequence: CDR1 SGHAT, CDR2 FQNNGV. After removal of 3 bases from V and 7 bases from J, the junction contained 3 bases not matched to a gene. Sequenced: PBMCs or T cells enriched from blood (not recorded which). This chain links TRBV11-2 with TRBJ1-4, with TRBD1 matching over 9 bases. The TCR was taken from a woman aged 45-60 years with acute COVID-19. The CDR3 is CASSLDRGSEKLFF. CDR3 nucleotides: TGTGCCAGCAGCTTGGACAGGGGAAGTGAAAAACTGTTTTTT.